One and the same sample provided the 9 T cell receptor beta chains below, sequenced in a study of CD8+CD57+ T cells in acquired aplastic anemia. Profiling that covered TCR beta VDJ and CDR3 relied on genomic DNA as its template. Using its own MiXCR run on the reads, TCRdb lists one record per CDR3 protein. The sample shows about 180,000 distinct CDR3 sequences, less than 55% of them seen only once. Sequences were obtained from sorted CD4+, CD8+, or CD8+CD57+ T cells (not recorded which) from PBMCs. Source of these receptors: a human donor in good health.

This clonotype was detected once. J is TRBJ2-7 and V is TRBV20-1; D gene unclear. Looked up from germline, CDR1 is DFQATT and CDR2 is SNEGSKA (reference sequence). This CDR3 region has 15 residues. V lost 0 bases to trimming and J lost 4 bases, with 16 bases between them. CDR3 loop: CSARDLGANGYEQYF. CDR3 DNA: TGCAGTGCTAGAGATCTAGGAGCTAACGGGTACGAGCAGTACTTC.

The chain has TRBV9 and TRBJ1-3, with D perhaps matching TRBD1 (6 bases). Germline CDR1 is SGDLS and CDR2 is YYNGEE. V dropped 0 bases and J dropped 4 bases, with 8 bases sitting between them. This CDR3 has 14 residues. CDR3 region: CASSVGTGGNTIYF. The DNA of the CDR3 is TGTGCCAGCAGCGTAGGAACAGGGGGAAACACCATATATTTT.

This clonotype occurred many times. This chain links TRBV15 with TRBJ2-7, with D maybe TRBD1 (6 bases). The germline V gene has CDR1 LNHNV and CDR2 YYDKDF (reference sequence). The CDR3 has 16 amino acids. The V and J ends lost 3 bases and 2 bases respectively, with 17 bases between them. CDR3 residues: CATSSRRETGTYEQYF. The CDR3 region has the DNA TGTGCCACCAGCAGCCGCAGAGAAACAGGGACCTACGAGCAGTACTTC.

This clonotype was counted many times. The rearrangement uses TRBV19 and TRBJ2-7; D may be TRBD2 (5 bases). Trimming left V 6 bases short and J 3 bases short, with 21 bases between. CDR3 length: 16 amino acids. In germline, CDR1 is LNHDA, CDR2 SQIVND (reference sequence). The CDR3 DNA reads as TGTGCCAGTAGCTCCAATTCTCGAGCGGCATACTACGAGCAGTACTTC. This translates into CASSSNSRAAYYEQYF.

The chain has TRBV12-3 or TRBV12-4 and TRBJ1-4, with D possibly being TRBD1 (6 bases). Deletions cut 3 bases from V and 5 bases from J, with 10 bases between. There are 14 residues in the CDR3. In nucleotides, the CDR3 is TGTGCCAGCAGTTTGCAGGGGAGGAATGAAAAACTGTTTTTT. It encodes CASSLQGRNEKLFF.

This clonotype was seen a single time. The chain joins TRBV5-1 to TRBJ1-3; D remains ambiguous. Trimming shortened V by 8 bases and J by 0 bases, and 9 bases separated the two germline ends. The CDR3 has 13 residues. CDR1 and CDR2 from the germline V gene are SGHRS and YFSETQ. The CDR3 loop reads CARKTDSGNTIYF. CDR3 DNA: TGCGCCAGGAAAACCGACTCTGGAAACACCATATATTTT.

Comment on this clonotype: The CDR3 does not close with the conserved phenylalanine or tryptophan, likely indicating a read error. In DNA, the CDR3 is TGCGCCAGCAGCGCGGGACAGGGAGTGGGATTTGCCAAAAACATTCAGTACTCC. Its protein is CASSAGQGVGFAKNIQYS. J is TRBJ2-4 and V is TRBV5-1; 9 positions agree with TRBD1. The CDR3 length is 18 residues. The germline gives CDR1 SGHRS, CDR2 YFSETQ. Germline trimming cut 4 bases from V and 1 base from J; bases unmatched to any gene: 12.

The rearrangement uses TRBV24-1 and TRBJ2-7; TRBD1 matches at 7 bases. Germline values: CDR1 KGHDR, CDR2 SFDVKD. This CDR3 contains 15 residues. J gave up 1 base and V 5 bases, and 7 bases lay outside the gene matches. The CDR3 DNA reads TGTGCCACCAGTGCCGGACAGGAGAGGTCCTACGAGCAGTACTTC. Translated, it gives CATSAGQERSYEQYF.

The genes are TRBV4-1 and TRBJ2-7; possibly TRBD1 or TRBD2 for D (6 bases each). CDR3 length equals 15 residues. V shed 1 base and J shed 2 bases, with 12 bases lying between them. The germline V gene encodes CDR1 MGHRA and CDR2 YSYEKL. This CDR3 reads CASSQVGGDTYEQYF. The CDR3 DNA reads TGCGCCAGCAGCCAAGTCGGAGGGGACACCTACGAGCAGTACTTC.